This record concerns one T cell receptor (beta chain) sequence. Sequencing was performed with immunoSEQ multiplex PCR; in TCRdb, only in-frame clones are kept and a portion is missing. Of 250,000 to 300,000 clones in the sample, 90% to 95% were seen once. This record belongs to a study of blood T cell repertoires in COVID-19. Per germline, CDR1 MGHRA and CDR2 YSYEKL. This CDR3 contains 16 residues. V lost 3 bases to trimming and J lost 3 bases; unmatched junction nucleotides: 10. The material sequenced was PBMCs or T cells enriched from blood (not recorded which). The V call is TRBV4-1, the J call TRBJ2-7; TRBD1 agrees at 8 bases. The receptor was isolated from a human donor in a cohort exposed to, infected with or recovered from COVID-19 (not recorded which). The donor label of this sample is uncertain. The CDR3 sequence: CASSHPGTGTNYEQYF. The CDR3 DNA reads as TGCGCCAGCAGCCACCCCGGGACAGGAACGAACTACGAGCAGTACTTC.